The source of this TCR beta chain is a study of blood T cell repertoires in COVID-19. As for the study in general: The study drew acute and convalescent COVID-19 samples from the United States, Italy and Spain. T cells, B-cell-depleted T cells, or PBMCs provided the cDNA or gDNA that served as material.

Authors' data handling: Researchers report that nucleated cell counts were estimated from reference gene primer amplification. Method: immunoSEQ multiplex PCR; TCRdb's copy keeps in-frame clones and lacks some. For V, J and clone size, that table is used; D and trimming come from the DNA. Counted here are under 150,000 clones, 84% occurring once; the ten biggest clones make up approximately 9.5%. Looked up from germline, CDR1 is MGHRA and CDR2 is YSYEKL. V lost 0 bases, J lost 1 base, and 9 bases lay in between. CDR3 length: 15 residues. The source is a woman older than 75 in a cohort sampled during active or convalescent COVID-19. The sample comprised peripheral blood. The chain recombines TRBV4-1 with TRBJ1-1; D remains unclear. CDR3 loop: CASSQEVSENTEAFF. Here the CDR3 DNA reads TGCGCCAGCAGCCAAGAGGTATCAGAGAACACTGAAGCTTTCTTT.